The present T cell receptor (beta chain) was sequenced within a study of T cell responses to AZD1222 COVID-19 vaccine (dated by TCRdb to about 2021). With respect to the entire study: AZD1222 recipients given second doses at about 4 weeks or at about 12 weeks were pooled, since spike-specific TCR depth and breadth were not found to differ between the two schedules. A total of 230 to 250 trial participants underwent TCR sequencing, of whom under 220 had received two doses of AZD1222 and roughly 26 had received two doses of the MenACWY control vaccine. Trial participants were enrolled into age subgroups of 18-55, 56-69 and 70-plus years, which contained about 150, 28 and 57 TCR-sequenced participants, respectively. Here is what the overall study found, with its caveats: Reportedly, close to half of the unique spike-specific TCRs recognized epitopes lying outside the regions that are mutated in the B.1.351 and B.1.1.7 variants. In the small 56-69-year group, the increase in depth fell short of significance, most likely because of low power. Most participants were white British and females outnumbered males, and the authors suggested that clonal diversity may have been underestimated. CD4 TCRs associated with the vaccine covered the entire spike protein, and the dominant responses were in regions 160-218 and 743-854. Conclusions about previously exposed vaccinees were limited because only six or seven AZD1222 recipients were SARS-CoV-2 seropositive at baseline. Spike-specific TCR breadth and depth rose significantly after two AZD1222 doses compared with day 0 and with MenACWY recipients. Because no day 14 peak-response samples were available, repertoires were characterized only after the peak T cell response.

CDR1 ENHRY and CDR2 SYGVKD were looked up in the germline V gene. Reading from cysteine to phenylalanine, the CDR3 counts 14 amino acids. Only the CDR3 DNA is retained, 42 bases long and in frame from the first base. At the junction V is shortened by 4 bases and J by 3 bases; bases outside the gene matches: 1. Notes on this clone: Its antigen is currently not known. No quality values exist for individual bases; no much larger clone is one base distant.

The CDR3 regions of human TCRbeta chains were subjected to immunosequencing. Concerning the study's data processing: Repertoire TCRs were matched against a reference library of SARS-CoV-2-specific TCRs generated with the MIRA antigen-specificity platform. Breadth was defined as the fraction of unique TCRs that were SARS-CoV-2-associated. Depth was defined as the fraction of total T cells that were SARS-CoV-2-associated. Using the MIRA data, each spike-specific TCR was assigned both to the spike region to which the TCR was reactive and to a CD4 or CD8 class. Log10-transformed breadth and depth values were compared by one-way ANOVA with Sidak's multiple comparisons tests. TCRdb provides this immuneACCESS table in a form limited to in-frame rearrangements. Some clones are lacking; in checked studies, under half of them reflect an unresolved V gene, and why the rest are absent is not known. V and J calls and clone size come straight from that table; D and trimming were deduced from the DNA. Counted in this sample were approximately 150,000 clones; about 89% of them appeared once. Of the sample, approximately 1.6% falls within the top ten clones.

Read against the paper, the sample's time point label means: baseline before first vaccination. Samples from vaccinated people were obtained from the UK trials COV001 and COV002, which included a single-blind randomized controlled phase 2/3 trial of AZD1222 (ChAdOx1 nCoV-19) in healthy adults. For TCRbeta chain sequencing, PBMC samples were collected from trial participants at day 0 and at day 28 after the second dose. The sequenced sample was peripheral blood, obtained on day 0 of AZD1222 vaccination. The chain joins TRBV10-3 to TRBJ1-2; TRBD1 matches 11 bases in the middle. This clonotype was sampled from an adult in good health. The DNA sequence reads TGTGCCATCAGTGGGACAGGGGGCGACTATGGCTACACCTTC. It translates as CAISGTGGDYGYTF.